The sequence of this TCR beta chain was determined in a study of blood T cell repertoires in COVID-19. About the study: Researchers got acute and convalescent COVID-19 samples from the United States, Italy and Spain. PBMCs, B-cell-depleted T cells, or T cells provided the cDNA or gDNA that made up the material.

Between the trimmed V and J ends, which lost 0 bases and 1 base, there was a span of 10 bases. CDR3 length: 16 residues. Germline V gene lookup returns CDR1 LNHNV and CDR2 YYDKDF (reference sequence). How the authors handled the data: Estimates of nucleated cell counts were drawn from the amplification of reference gene primers. Profiled with immunoSEQ multiplex PCR; TCRdb holds only in-frame clones, not every one. That table is the source of V, J and clone size, and D and trimming were worked out from the DNA. Among a few hundred thousand clones listed, 80% to 90% were seen once. This TCR derives from a woman older than 75 with active or convalescent COVID-19. V is TRBV15 and J is TRBJ1-3; D possibly corresponds to TRBD1 (5 bases). Sequences were obtained from peripheral blood. The CDR3: CATSRDLPGSGNTIYF. For the CDR3, the DNA is TGTGCCACCAGCAGAGATCTTCCAGGGTCTGGAAACACCATATATTTT.